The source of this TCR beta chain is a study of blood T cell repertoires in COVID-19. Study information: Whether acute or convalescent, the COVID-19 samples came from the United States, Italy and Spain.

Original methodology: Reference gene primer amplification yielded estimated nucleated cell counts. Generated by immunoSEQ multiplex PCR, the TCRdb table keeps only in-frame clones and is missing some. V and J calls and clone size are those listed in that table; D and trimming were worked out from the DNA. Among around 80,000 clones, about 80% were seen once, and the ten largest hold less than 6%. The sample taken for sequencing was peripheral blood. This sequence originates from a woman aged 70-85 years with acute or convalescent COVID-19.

The CDR3 sequence is CASSPRLAGVINEQFF. CDR3 nucleotides: TGTGCCAGTAGTCCGCGACTAGCGGGGGTCATCAATGAGCAGTTCTTC. The V and J genes are TRBV19 and TRBJ2-1; 12 nucleotides match TRBD2. Germline CDR1 LNHDA, CDR2 SQIVND (reference sequence). With 5 bases clipped from V and 6 bases from J, the junction kept 8 bases outside the gene matches. The CDR3 loop spans 16 amino acids.